What follows are 17 T cell receptor beta chains derived from one specimen sequenced in a study of PD-1 blockade in classical Hodgkin lymphoma. Each patient relapsed following autologous stem cell transplantation, and prior brentuximab vedotin exposure differed. Using immunoSEQ multiplex PCR, the repertoire was profiled, and TCRdb retains in-frame clones only, with some absent. The data contain 37,000 or so clones, around 88% of them seen just once; the ten biggest clones take up about 7.8%. Sequencing was performed on peripheral blood mononuclear cells (PBMCs), taken before the second cycle of nivolumab. The source of these receptors is a human donor with classical Hodgkin lymphoma.

The V gene is TRBV29-1, the J gene TRBJ2-7; 12 bases fit TRBD2. The trim removed 7 bases at V and 2 bases at J, leaving 9 bases unmatched. Looked up from germline, CDR1 is SQVTM and CDR2 is ANQGSEA. This CDR3 spans 15 amino acids. In DNA, the CDR3 is TGCAGCGCAAAGATGACTAGCGGGAGCCCCTACGAGCAGTACTTC. Residues: CSAKMTSGSPYEQYF.

V is TRBV30 and J is TRBJ1-3; D is perhaps TRBD1 (5 bases). Trimming removed 4 bases at V and 3 bases at J, with 7 bases between. The CDR3 runs 12 residues. The germline CDR1 and CDR2 sequences are GTSNPN and SVGIG (reference sequence). CDR3 loop: CAWKGDGNTIYF. CDR3 coding DNA: TGTGCCTGGAAAGGGGATGGAAACACCATATATTTT.

The chain links TRBV30 to TRBJ2-7; tentative D call: TRBD1 (6 bases). The germline V gene encodes CDR1 GTSNPN and CDR2 SVGIG (reference sequence). Deletions cut 0 bases from V and 0 bases from J, with 15 bases between. This CDR3 region has 16 residues. In nucleotides, the CDR3 is TGTGCCTGGAGTGTACTTGGGGGCGATAGCTCCTACGAGCAGTACTTC. Amino acids: CAWSVLGGDSSYEQYF.

The chain is built from TRBV6-1 and TRBJ2-3; D remains unclear. CDR1 and CDR2 (germline): MNHNS, SASEGT. Trimming removed 1 base at V and 0 bases at J, with 8 bases between. The CDR3 totals 15 residues. The CDR3 loop reads CASSEGTPSTDTQYF. The CDR3 DNA reads as TGTGCCAGCAGTGAAGGGACGCCGAGCACAGATACGCAGTATTTT.

This clone is labeled medium-sized. J is TRBJ1-2 and V is TRBV19, with D perhaps TRBD1 (6 bases). Trimming took off 2 bases at V and 6 bases at J, with 10 bases between the two ends. This CDR3 has 13 amino acids. Germline V lookup: CDR1 LNHDA, CDR2 SQIVND (reference sequence). The DNA for the CDR3 is TGTGCCAGTAGTATAACGGAGGGGGATGGCTACACCTTC. It translates to CASSITEGDGYTF. The full variable domain, completed using reference TRBV19 and TRBJ1-2, is DGGITQSPKYLFRKEGQNVTLSCEQNLNHDAMYWYRQDPGQGLRLIYYSQIVNDFQKGDIAEGYSVSREKKESFPLTVTSAQKNPTAFYLCASSITEGDGYTFGSGTRLTVV.

The CDR3 loop is CASSYNRVVGANVLTF. The CDR3 DNA is TGTGCCAGCAGTTACAACCGGGTTGTGGGGGCCAACGTCCTGACTTTC. The chain links TRBV6-5 to TRBJ2-6; D remains ambiguous. CDR1 is MNHEY, CDR2 SVGAGI, per germline. Trimming stripped 2 bases from V and 4 bases from J, with 12 bases between. The CDR3 is made up of 16 amino acids.

The V call is TRBV27, the J call TRBJ2-5; 9 nucleotides line up with TRBD1. The V gene's germline CDR1 is MNHEY and CDR2 SMNVEV (reference sequence). The CDR3 runs to 14 residues. V lost 5 bases and J lost 7; bases outside the gene matches: 8. The CDR3 coding sequence is TGTGCCAGCAGTCCCGGGACAGGGTGGTGGACCCAGTACTTC. Amino acid sequence: CASSPGTGWWTQYF.

This chain joins TRBV9 and TRBJ2-7; D possibly corresponds to TRBD1 (6 bases). The V and J ends lost 0 bases and 3 bases respectively, with 10 bases between them. Germline-derived CDR1 and CDR2 are SGDLS and YYNGEE. This CDR3 comprises 14 residues. This CDR3 reads CASSVATGIYEQYF. In DNA form, the CDR3 reads TGTGCCAGCAGCGTAGCTACAGGGATCTACGAGCAGTACTTC.

V and J are TRBV5-3 and TRBJ2-7; no clear D gene. TRBV5-3 is annotated as an ORF whose role is uncertain. This CDR3 is 13 amino acids long. V was shortened by 8 bases and J by 3 bases, with 15 bases between the two germline ends. As DNA, the CDR3 is TGTGCCAGCAGTTGGGAAGGGAACTACGAGCAGTACTTC. Residues: CASSWEGNYEQYF.

CDR3 in amino acids: CASRAGTSVLEQYF. CDR3 DNA: TGTGCCAGCAGAGCCGGGACTTCGGTATTGGAGCAGTACTTC. The genes are TRBV6-1 and TRBJ2-7, with D maybe TRBD2 (6 bases). The germline V gene has CDR1 MNHNS and CDR2 SASEGT. V lost 6 bases to trimming and J lost 7 bases, with 19 bases between them. The CDR3 runs to 14 residues.

The gene calls are TRBV30 and TRBJ2-6, with D unresolved. The CDR3 runs to 13 residues. Germline V gives CDR1 GTSNPN, CDR2 SVGIG (reference sequence). Trimming cost V 4 bases and J 2 bases, with 6 bases left between them. The CDR3 region is CAWTHTGANVLTF. The CDR3 DNA reads TGTGCCTGGACCCATACTGGGGCCAACGTCCTGACTTTC.

The rearrangement uses TRBV5-4 and TRBJ2-7; the D is unclear. Germline loops: CDR1 SGHNT, CDR2 YYREEE (reference sequence). V was shortened by 5 bases and J by 0 bases, with 12 bases between the two germline ends. This CDR3 spans 14 amino acids. As DNA, the CDR3 is TGTGCCAGCAGTTCCCGACCCACCTCCTACGAGCAGTACTTC. Protein product: CASSSRPTSYEQYF.

The chain carries TRBV5-6 and TRBJ2-7; D tentatively fits TRBD1 or TRBD2 (5 bases each). This CDR3 spans 14 amino acids. Germline V gives CDR1 SGHDT, CDR2 YYEEEE. V lost 5 bases and J lost 3, with 15 bases in between. The CDR3 DNA follows: TGTGCCAGCAGTTGGGGGAGAGCAAACTACGAGCAGTACTTC. This translates into CASSWGRANYEQYF. The full variable domain, in which reference TRBV5-6 and TRBJ2-7 provide the parts outside the CDR3, is DAGVTQSPTHLIKTRGQQVTLRCSPKSGHDTVSWYQQALGQGPQFIFQYYEEEERQRGNFPDRFSGHQFPNYSSELNVNALLLGDSALYLCASSWGRANYEQYFGPGTRLTVT.

V is TRBV11-3 and J is TRBJ2-2; D gene uncertain. Germline lookup yields CDR1 SGHNT and CDR2 YENEEA. The V and J ends lost 3 bases and 0 bases respectively, with 5 bases between them. This CDR3 has 14 amino acids. For the CDR3, the DNA is TGTGCCAGCAGCTTGGGTCCGAACACCGGGGAGCTGTTTTTT. Its protein is CASSLGPNTGELFF.

This clone is a singleton in its sample. The genes are TRBV5-1 and TRBJ2-5; no clear D. The CDR3 totals 13 residues. Germline CDR1 is SGHRS and CDR2 is YFSETQ. V was shortened by 3 bases and J by 5 bases, with 11 bases between the two germline ends. The CDR3 sequence: CASSYPSGETQYF. In DNA, the CDR3 is TGCGCCAGCAGCTATCCGAGTGGGGAGACCCAGTACTTC. The full variable domain, with the rest looked up from reference TRBV5-1 and TRBJ2-5, is KAGVTQTPRYLIKTRGQQVTLSCSPISGHRSVSWYQQTPGQGLQFLFEYFSETQRNKGNFPGRFSGRQFSNSRSEMNVSTLELGDSALYLCASSYPSGETQYFGPGTRLLVL.

The rearrangement links TRBV19 to TRBJ2-7; D not certain. The CDR3 contains 15 residues. Germline values: CDR1 LNHDA, CDR2 SQIVND (reference sequence). Trimming removed 0 bases from V and 5 bases from J, with 14 bases in between. The CDR3 nucleotides read TGTGCCAGTAGTATAGATCGGGCCAGGCCCCACGAGCAGTACTTC. This gives the protein CASSIDRARPHEQYF.

The chain links TRBV5-1 to TRBJ1-1; 9 bases are a match to TRBD1. Germline-derived CDR1 and CDR2 are SGHRS and YFSETQ. This CDR3 contains 14 residues. Losses at the gene ends were 4 bases for V and 4 bases for J; bases not matched to a gene: 5. The DNA of the CDR3 is TGCGCCAGCAGCCCGGGACAGGGTATCACTGAAGCTTTCTTT. Amino acid sequence: CASSPGQGITEAFF.